This TCR beta chain stems from a study of T cells expressing NK-cell markers (dated by TCRdb to the early 2020s). Looking at the study overall: TCR beta-chain repertoires were profiled in sorted CD3+CD56+NKG2C+, CD3+CD56+NKG2C- and CD3+CD56-NKG2C+ T-cell subsets from roughly eight donors. Among the eight sequenced donors, seven were HCMV-seropositive and one was HCMV-seronegative. All eight donors whose samples were sequenced were randomly selected healthy volunteers, three of them men and five women. The libraries were sequenced on Illumina HiSeq 2000/2500, MiSeq or NextSeq, producing 2 x 150 bp reads. General conclusions and limits of the study: It remained unclear whether the expanded NKG2C-expressing T cell clones were specific for HCMV antigens. In over 5 donors, the dominant CD3+CD56+NKG2C+ clonotypes were among the top 10 CD8+ clonotypes and accounted for 1.0-7.0% of CD8+ T cells. Those dominant clonotypes were again the most abundant among CD3+CD56-NKG2C+ cells in a handful of donors, at roughly 25-60.1%.

The listed sequencing device is Illumina HiSeq 2000. TCR beta cDNA libraries were made by 5'RACE template switching that added a universal primer site and unique molecular identifiers. cDNA synthesis was primed from the TCR beta constant segment and was followed by two successive PCR amplification steps. In the original analysis: Reads were demultiplexed and grouped by UMI with MIGEC, and clonotypes were assembled and quantified with MiTCR. To exclude erroneous sequences, any TCR cDNA sequence not supported by at least two reads was discarded. The tcR package was used for downstream repertoire analysis, and clonotypes were matched between fractions using CDR3 nucleotide sequence together with V segment. VDJmatch was used to annotate antigen specificity against VDJdb, with one amino acid substitution in CDR3 permitted. Each entry corresponds to one CDR3 protein sequence from reads that TCRdb reprocessed, and DNA is not given. These V and J calls derive from TCRdb rather than the authors' analysis. The sample table includes about 260,000 distinct CDR3 sequences. Of the sample, more than 3.5% falls within the top ten clones.

HCMV serostatus was determined by detecting HCMV-specific IgG in serum with a commercial ELISA kit. Ficoll density gradient centrifugation was used to isolate peripheral blood mononuclear cells from blood. Worth noting for this clonotype: It has no known antigen specificity.

The CDR3 measures 12 amino acids from cysteine to phenylalanine. Only the protein is on record. Per the germline V gene (reference sequence), LNHDA is the CDR1 and SQIVND is the CDR2. Sequenced: blood T cells: a sorted CD56 or NKG2C T cell subset, CD4+ or CD8+ T cells, or bulk PBMC T cells (not recorded which). Rearrangement joined TRBV19 to TRBJ2-1; the D gene TCRdb calls, TRBD2, cannot be checked with no DNA. The receptor was isolated from a woman between 18 and 75 years old in good health. The CDR3 loop reads CASSMGGRAPFF.